This record looks at one T cell receptor beta chain sequence and its context. The antigen is unknown. This CDR3 comprises 17 residues. Germline assignment: CDR1 SGHRS and CDR2 YFSETQ. These data are taken from a study of monozygotic twins with inflammatory bowel disease. Study results and limitations: Healthy twins showed more clonotype sharing with others than IBD patients, especially patients with disease activity.

Each CDR3 protein gets one entry in TCRdb, which reprocessed the 5' RACE reads and gives no DNA. This table lists more than 300,000 distinct CDR3 sequences. This TCR came from a human donor with ulcerative colitis or Crohn's disease, or a healthy co-twin of an affected twin (not recorded which). The chain is built from TRBV5-1 and TRBJ2-6; TCRdb gives TRBD2 as the D gene, but with no DNA this cannot be confirmed. The sequencing sample was made of blood. The CDR3: CASSSTAFLSGANVLTF. The full variable domain, with the rest looked up from reference TRBV5-1 and TRBJ2-6, is KAGVTQTPRYLIKTRGQQVTLSCSPISGHRSVSWYQQTPGQGLQFLFEYFSETQRNKGNFPGRFSGRQFSNSRSEMNVSTLELGDSALYLCASSSTAFLSGANVLTFGAGSRLTVL.